The 30 T cell receptor beta chains below were found in one sample sequenced in a study of blood T cell repertoires in COVID-19. The repertoire was sequenced with immunoSEQ multiplex PCR; TCRdb's copy has only in-frame clones and lacks some. The sample includes approximately 180,000 clones, 89% of them seen just once. The sequenced sample was PBMCs or T cells enriched from blood (not recorded which). Receptors originate from a woman in her 40s with acute COVID-19.

The chain carries TRBV5-1 and TRBJ2-7, with a tentative D call TRBD1 (5 bases). The CDR3 runs to 12 residues. V lost 2 bases and J 7 bases, leaving 10 bases between the germline ends. CDR1 SGHRS and CDR2 YFSETQ come from the germline V gene. DNA for the CDR3: TGCGCCAGCAGCTTTCAGGGAATTGAGCAGTACTTC. Translating gives CASSFQGIEQYF.

This clone was seen a single time. CDR3 DNA sequence: TGTGCCAGCGAACTAGCTTCCTACAATGAGCAGTTCTTC. It specifies CASELASYNEQFF. The chain is built from TRBV12-3 or TRBV12-4 and TRBJ2-1, with a weak D call TRBD2 (6 bases). Between the trimmed V and J ends, which lost 8 bases and 1 base, there was a span of 9 bases. The CDR3 covers 13 residues.

This rearrangement joins TRBV5-6 to TRBJ2-5; D gene unclear. Trimming shortened V by 4 bases and J by 5 bases, and 15 bases separated the two germline ends. The germline V gene has CDR1 SGHDT and CDR2 YYEEEE. The CDR3 length is 14 residues. DNA of the CDR3: TGTGCCAGCAGCGCCTCCCCAAACCGGGAGACCCAGTACTTC. It codes for CASSASPNRETQYF.

The V gene is TRBV4-2, the J gene TRBJ2-3; tentative D call: TRBD2 (5 bases). The CDR3 totals 16 residues. Germline-derived CDR1 and CDR2 are LGHNA and YNFKEQ. V was clipped by 1 base and J by 0 bases, with 11 bases between them. The CDR3 nucleotides are TGTGCCAGCAGCCAAGGACTAAGGACTAGCACAGATACGCAGTATTTT. This translates into CASSQGLRTSTDTQYF.

This chain joins TRBV5-1 and TRBJ1-6; 7 nucleotides agree with TRBD1. The CDR3 spans 15 residues. Germline-derived CDR1 and CDR2 are SGHRS and YFSETQ. Losses at the gene ends were 0 bases for V and 9 bases for J; bases not matched to a gene: 6. The CDR3 DNA is TGCGCCAGCAGCTTGGCCGGGGACAGAAGTTCACCCCTCCACTTT. It yields the protein CASSLAGDRSSPLHF.

The chain has TRBV7-9 and TRBJ2-2; TRBD1 might be the D (7 bases). Trimming stripped 4 bases from V and 1 base from J, with 10 bases between. CDR1 and CDR2 from the germline V gene are SEHNR and FQNEAQ (reference sequence). This CDR3 is 15 amino acids long. CDR3 sequence: CASSWGDRNTGELFF. DNA of the CDR3: TGTGCCAGCAGCTGGGGGGACAGGAACACCGGGGAGCTGTTTTTT.

The chain recombines TRBV19 with TRBJ2-2; TRBD1 agrees at 10 bases. The CDR3 contains 15 residues. Per germline, CDR1 LNHDA and CDR2 SQIVND (reference sequence). The junction had 5 bases not matched to a gene; V was cut back by 3 bases and J by 7 bases. The chain's CDR3 is CASSIGTGDLGELFF. CDR3 in DNA: TGTGCCAGTAGTATTGGGACAGGGGATCTCGGGGAGCTGTTTTTT.

The rearrangement joins TRBV30 to TRBJ2-7; D is perhaps TRBD2 (6 bases). In germline, CDR1 is GTSNPN, CDR2 SVGIG (reference sequence). CDR3 size: 14 residues. Deletions cut 3 bases from V and 5 bases from J, with 17 bases between. The CDR3 coding sequence is TGTGCCTGGAGGCCGGGACTTAGGAGCCACGAGCAGTACTTC. It encodes CAWRPGLRSHEQYF.

The rearrangement joins TRBV10-2 to TRBJ2-1, with D possibly being TRBD2 (6 bases). Germline V gene data show CDR1 as WSHSY and CDR2 as SAAADI. Trimming took off 7 bases at V and 8 bases at J, with 18 bases between the two ends. This CDR3 has 14 amino acids. The CDR3 nucleotides are TGCGCCAGCACCATGACTAGGACCAGTGATGAGCAGTTCTTC. It specifies CASTMTRTSDEQFF.

A single count supports this clone. J is TRBJ2-1 and V is TRBV7-2; TRBD2 matches 11 bases. This CDR3 is built from 18 residues. V shed 5 bases and J 7 bases; nucleotides not matched to a gene: 16. Looked up from germline, CDR1 is SGHTA and CDR2 is FQGNSA. The CDR3 is CASSDTPVAGGPGNEQFF. The CDR3 DNA follows: TGTGCCAGCAGCGACACCCCTGTAGCGGGAGGGCCGGGGAATGAGCAGTTCTTC.

The chain couples TRBV19 to TRBJ2-3; D possibly corresponds to TRBD2 (6 bases). V lost 6 bases and J lost 6, with 19 bases in between. This CDR3 is 15 amino acids long. Germline values: CDR1 LNHDA, CDR2 SQIVND (reference sequence). DNA of the CDR3: TGTGCCAGTAGACCTAGAGCGGGCGCCACGGATACGCAGTATTTT. Its translation is CASRPRAGATDTQYF.

CDR3 bases: TGCGCCAGCAGCAAGCCGGGACAGGGAACCTACGCTGAAGCTTTCTTT. Amino acid sequence: CASSKPGQGTYAEAFF. The chain employs TRBV5-1 and TRBJ1-1; 9 bases match TRBD1. The V gene end was trimmed by 4 bases and the J gene end by 6 bases; junction bases not matched to a gene: 13. CDR1 is SGHRS, CDR2 YFSETQ, per germline. The length of the CDR3 is 16 residues.

J is TRBJ1-1 and V is TRBV28; possible D gene TRBD1, 6 bases. CDR3 length equals 12 residues. CDR1 is MDHEN, CDR2 SYDVKM, per germline. V dropped 10 bases and J dropped 10 bases, with 19 bases sitting between them. The CDR3 is CAIKDSMARAFF. CDR3 bases: TGTGCCATCAAGGACAGCATGGCCAGAGCTTTCTTT.

In this sample, this clone turned up once. The chain combines TRBV4-3 with TRBJ2-7; the match to TRBD2 covers 7 bases. CDR1 and CDR2 (germline): LGHNA, YSLEER. CDR3 length equals 19 residues. Germline trimming cut 1 base from V and 7 bases from J; bases unmatched to any gene: 22. CDR3 sequence: CASSQAVGIARSGEGEQYF. The CDR3 nucleotides are TGCGCCAGCAGCCAAGCAGTGGGAATAGCGAGAAGTGGGGAGGGGGAGCAGTACTTC.

This chain links TRBV27 with TRBJ2-2; 7 bases are a match to TRBD2. The germline V gene encodes CDR1 MNHEY and CDR2 SMNVEV (reference sequence). This CDR3 has 17 amino acids. J gave up 2 bases and V 3 bases, and 9 bases lay outside the gene matches. The CDR3, as DNA: TGTGCCAGCAGTTTCCGCCCGACTAGCCTCAACACCGGGGAGCTGTTTTTT. Translating it yields CASSFRPTSLNTGELFF.

The chain couples TRBV7-9 to TRBJ2-7; D remains unclear. The CDR3 spans 14 residues. V lost 2 bases and J lost 0, with 8 bases in between. Germline CDR1 reads SEHNR; CDR2 reads FQNEAQ (reference sequence). CDR3 region: CASSLTASSYEQYF. DNA of the CDR3: TGTGCCAGCAGCTTAACTGCAAGCTCCTACGAGCAGTACTTC.

The chain's CDR3 is CASSLSGGYGYTF. The CDR3, as DNA: TGCGCCAGCAGCTTGTCGGGGGGATATGGCTACACCTTC. V usage is TRBV5-1 and J usage is TRBJ1-2, with D perhaps matching TRBD1 (5 bases). From germline, CDR1 is SGHRS and CDR2 YFSETQ. The germline V and J ends were trimmed by 1 base and 5 bases, with 9 bases remaining between them. This CDR3 is built from 13 residues. Full variable domain (missing parts from reference TRBV5-1 and TRBJ1-2): KAGVTQTPRYLIKTRGQQVTLSCSPISGHRSVSWYQQTPGQGLQFLFEYFSETQRNKGNFPGRFSGRQFSNSRSEMNVSTLELGDSALYLCASSLSGGYGYTFGSGTRLTVV.

The genes are TRBV3-1 (or the pseudogene TRBV3-2) and TRBJ2-2; 12 positions agree with TRBD2. CDR3 size: 16 residues. Germline V CDR1 and CDR2: LGHDT, YNNKEL (reference sequence). V was clipped by 2 bases and J by 6 bases; unmatched bases: 4. The CDR3 region is CASSQRTSGASGELFF. The CDR3 DNA reads as TGTGCCAGCAGCCAAAGGACTAGCGGGGCCTCCGGGGAGCTGTTTTTT.

This sequence joins TRBV6-5 and TRBJ2-7; D is possibly TRBD1 (6 bases). Germline assignment: CDR1 MNHEY and CDR2 SVGAGI. V shed 7 bases and J shed 0 bases, with 10 bases lying between them. This CDR3 spans 13 amino acids. The CDR3 here is CASIRGYSYEQYF. The DNA of the CDR3 is TGTGCCAGCATCAGGGGATACTCCTACGAGCAGTACTTC.

The V call is TRBV27, the J call TRBJ2-7; possibly TRBD2 for D (5 bases). The CDR3 spans 16 residues. Per the germline V gene, CDR1 is MNHEY and CDR2 is SMNVEV (reference sequence). V shed 5 bases and J shed 2 bases, with 19 bases lying between them. The CDR3 coding sequence is TGTGCCAGCAGTCCACTCGGAGGCCACCCCACCTACGAGCAGTACTTC. Translation gives CASSPLGGHPTYEQYF.

The genes are TRBV9 and TRBJ1-2, with unresolved D. Trimming pared 0 bases from V and 4 bases from J, leaving 7 bases between. The germline gives CDR1 SGDLS, CDR2 YYNGEE. This CDR3 is 13 amino acids long. The CDR3 here is CASSVAGRYGYTF. The CDR3 DNA reads TGTGCCAGCAGCGTAGCAGGTCGCTATGGCTACACCTTC.

This rearrangement joins TRBV30 to TRBJ2-4, with 7 bases matching TRBD1. Looked up from germline, CDR1 is GTSNPN and CDR2 is SVGIG (reference sequence). The CDR3 consists of 13 residues. V dropped 8 bases and J dropped 5; count of bases not matched to a gene: 9. CDR3 nucleotides: TGTGCCAAGGTGCCGGGACAGCAAAACATTCAGTACTTC. This codes for CAKVPGQQNIQYF.

The genes are TRBV3-1 (or the pseudogene TRBV3-2) and TRBJ2-1, with 10 positions matching TRBD2. Losses at the gene ends were 7 bases for V and 2 bases for J; bases not matched to a gene: 2. This CDR3 is built from 14 residues. Germline V gene lookup returns CDR1 LGHDT and CDR2 YNNKEL (reference sequence). DNA of the CDR3: TGTGCCAGCACTACTAGCGGGGCCTACAATGAGCAGTTCTTC. Protein product: CASTTSGAYNEQFF.

This clone appeared a single time. The gene calls are TRBV10-2 and TRBJ2-3; D gene ambiguous. CDR1 and CDR2 (germline): WSHSY, SAAADI. CDR3 length equals 15 residues. V gave up 7 bases and J gave up 0 bases, with 14 bases separating them. CDR3 region: CASTSQAASTDTQYF. In DNA, the CDR3 is TGCGCCAGCACGAGCCAGGCCGCCAGCACAGATACGCAGTATTTT.

V usage is TRBV4-1 and J usage is TRBJ2-7; 14 bases align to TRBD2. Losses at the gene ends were 1 base for V and 5 bases for J; bases not matched to a gene: 13. Germline V CDR1 and CDR2: MGHRA, YSYEKL. The CDR3 totals 19 residues. CDR3: CASSQARLAGGPGVDEQYF. The CDR3 DNA sequence: TGCGCCAGCAGCCAAGCCCGACTAGCGGGAGGGCCGGGGGTGGACGAGCAGTACTTC.

The chain carries TRBV5-1 and TRBJ2-3; 8 nucleotides align to TRBD2. J gave up 5 bases and V 4 bases, and 12 bases lay outside the gene matches. CDR1 and CDR2 (germline): SGHRS, YFSETQ. This CDR3 spans 16 amino acids. The CDR3 region is CASSPGLAVLKDTQYF. In DNA, the CDR3 is TGCGCCAGCAGCCCCGGACTAGCAGTCCTTAAAGATACGCAGTATTTT.

This clone turned up a few times. CDR3 region: CASRTGYRDGRDQPQHF. The CDR3 nucleotides read TGTGCCAGCAGGACGGGTTACAGGGACGGACGGGATCAGCCCCAGCATTTT. The chain has TRBV28 and TRBJ1-5; D is possibly TRBD1 (6 bases). The germline CDR1 and CDR2 sequences are MDHEN and SYDVKM. Trimming pared 6 bases from V and 5 bases from J, leaving 23 bases between. This CDR3 is 17 amino acids long.

This clone has a single count. The chain joins TRBV6-5 to TRBJ2-7; TRBD2 aligns across 8 bases. CDR3 length: 15 residues. Germline CDR1 is MNHEY and CDR2 is SVGAGI. After removal of 6 bases from V and 0 bases from J, the junction contained 7 bases not matched to a gene. The CDR3 reads CASSSTGTSSYEQYF. Here the CDR3 DNA reads TGTGCCAGCAGCAGCACCGGGACTAGCTCCTACGAGCAGTACTTC.

This rearrangement joins TRBV29-1 to TRBJ2-6, with a tentative D call TRBD1 (5 bases). In germline, CDR1 is SQVTM, CDR2 ANQGSEA. The length of the CDR3 is 14 residues. Trimming took off 5 bases at V and 0 bases at J, with 8 bases between the two ends. The CDR3, as DNA: TGCAGCGTTTCAACAGGCTCTGGGGCCAACGTCCTGACTTTC. Residues: CSVSTGSGANVLTF.

Only a few counts were recorded for this clone. V is TRBV2 and J is TRBJ2-7, with D tentatively TRBD2 (6 bases). The CDR3 is 13 amino acids. The V and J ends lost 5 bases and 2 bases respectively, with 10 bases between them. From germline, CDR1 is SNHLY and CDR2 FYNNEI. The CDR3 protein is CASSFERAYEQYF. The CDR3 DNA follows: TGTGCCAGCAGTTTCGAGCGGGCCTACGAGCAGTACTTC.